These T cell receptor beta chains were read from a single sample in a study of T cell responses to AZD1222 COVID-19 vaccine. Clones were read by immunoSEQ multiplex PCR, and TCRdb kept only the in-frame ones, dropping some. The sample holds about 130,000 clones, around 84% seen once. This specimen consisted of peripheral blood, obtained on day 0 of AZD1222 vaccination. These receptors came from an adult in good health. The CDR3 runs from the conserved cysteine through the conserved F or W. The D gene is left open where the match is weak. Size values are once, few and many counts, or a class for expanded clones, and some rows have none.

D gene	V gene	J gene	clone size	CDR3 DNA	CDR3 protein
TRBD2	TRBV7-3	TRBJ2-3	.	TGTGCCAGCAGCCGCGGACTAGCTTTCACAGATACGCAGTATTTT	CASSRGLAFTDTQYF
TRBD1	TRBV5-8	TRBJ2-7	.	TGTGCCAGCAGCTTCCGGGACAGGGGATTTTACGAGCAGTACTTC	CASSFRDRGFYEQYF
.	TRBV11-2	TRBJ1-2	.	TGTGCCAGCAGCTTAACTGCGGACTATGGCTACACCTTC	CASSLTADYGYTF
.	TRBV7-9	TRBJ2-5	.	TGTGCCAGCAGCTTAATGTCCGGCGAAGAGACCCAGTACTTC	CASSLMSGEETQYF
.	TRBV4-3	TRBJ1-2	.	TGCGCCAGCAGCCAAGAATGGAAACCAAACTATGGCTACACCTTC	CASSQEWKPNYGYTF
TRBD2	TRBV12-3/TRBV12-4	TRBJ2-5	.	TGTGCCAGCAGGACTAGCGGCCAAGAGACCCAGTACTTC	CASRTSGQETQYF
TRBD1	TRBV19	TRBJ2-2	.	TGTGCCAGTAGTATAGTTCTTGGGGACAGGGGGCTAATCGGGGAGCTGTTTTTT	CASSIVLGDRGLIGELFF
TRBD1	TRBV5-1	TRBJ2-7	.	TGCGCCAGCAGCGAGCCGGGACAGGCCTACGAGCAGTACTTC	CASSEPGQAYEQYF
.	TRBV7-2	TRBJ1-5	.	TGTGCCAGCAGCTCGGACCAGGGCCAGCCCCAGCATTTT	CASSSDQGQPQHF
.	TRBV19	TRBJ2-1	.	TGTGCCAGTACCCAGGGGATTTCCTACAATGAGCAGTTCTTC	CASTQGISYNEQFF
.	TRBV18	TRBJ1-6	.	TGTGCCAGCTCACCACCGGGACAAAATTCACCCCTCCACTTT	CASSPPGQNSPLHF
.	TRBV10-3	TRBJ1-3	.	TGTGCCATCAAAGGGAACTCTGGAAACACCATATATTTT	CAIKGNSGNTIYF
.	TRBV5-1	TRBJ2-1	.	TGCGCCAGCAGCTTGGAACAGATCCTCTACAATGAGCAGTTCTTC	CASSLEQILYNEQFF
.	TRBV7-2	TRBJ1-6	once	TGTGCCAGCAGCATTACCTGGGACACGGGGAGTTCACCCCTCCACTTT	CASSITWDTGSSPLHF
.	TRBV11-3	TRBJ2-7	once	TGTGCCAGCAGCTTAGATGGGCGACGCGAGCAGTACTTC	CASSLDGRREQYF
.	TRBV18	TRBJ1-1	.	TGTGCCAGCTCACCGGGGGAGGGGACTGAAGCTTTCTTT	CASSPGEGTEAFF
TRBD2	TRBV4-3	TRBJ2-2	.	TGCGCCAGCAGCCAACCATTCCTTCGGGGGGTCGACACCGGGGAGCTGTTTTTT	CASSQPFLRGVDTGELFF
.	TRBV9	TRBJ2-3	.	TGTGCCAGCAGCGTAGAACTAGTCACAGATACGCAGTATTTT	CASSVELVTDTQYF
TRBD1	TRBV7-2	TRBJ1-1	.	TGTGCCAGCAGCTCGGGACAGGCCACTGAAGCTTTCTTT	CASSSGQATEAFF
.	TRBV30	TRBJ1-4	.	TGTGCCGGAGGACAGTCACCCCGTGAAAAACTGTTTTTT	CAGGQSPREKLFF
TRBD1	TRBV7-9	TRBJ1-1	.	TGTGCCAGCAGCCAGGGGGCGTCTATAACTGAAGCTTTCTTT	CASSQGASITEAFF
.	TRBV10-3	TRBJ2-3	.	TGTGCCATCAGTGGAAATTATAATACAGATACGCAGTATTTT	CAISGNYNTDTQYF
.	TRBV21-1	TRBJ2-3	.	TGTGCCAGGGGAGCGGGGGAGCAAGATACGCAGTATTTT	CARGAGEQDTQYF
.	TRBV27	TRBJ1-1	.	TGTGCCAGCAGCTCCCCGGGGTTGAACACTGAAGCTTTCTTT	CASSSPGLNTEAFF
TRBD2	TRBV11-1	TRBJ2-3	.	TGTGCCAGCAGCTTTCGGCTAGCGGGATACACAGATACGCAGTATTTT	CASSFRLAGYTDTQYF
.	TRBV30	TRBJ1-5	once	TGTGCCGGACACAGCAATCAGCCCCAGCATTTT	CAGHSNQPQHF
.	TRBV4-1	TRBJ2-5	.	TGCGCCAGCAGCCAAGTGAAGGGCCTAGAGACCCAGTACTTC	CASSQVKGLETQYF
.	TRBV25-1	TRBJ2-7	.	TGTGCCAGCAGTGATCTCGGGGTCTACGAGCAGTACTTC	CASSDLGVYEQYF
TRBD1	TRBV14	TRBJ2-5	.	TGTGCCAGCAGCCTAGGACAGGGGATTGGGGAGACCCAGTACTTC	CASSLGQGIGETQYF
.	TRBV5-1	TRBJ2-1	.	TGCGCCAGCAGCTTTAGGGGATTCAATGAGCAGTTCTTC	CASSFRGFNEQFF
TRBD2	TRBV6-2/TRBV6-3	TRBJ2-2	.	TGTGCCAGCAGTAAAAACGCTCTAGCGGGGGGTATTTGGACCGGGGAGCTGTTTTTT	CASSKNALAGGIWTGELFF
TRBD1	TRBV29-1	TRBJ1-2	.	TGCAGCGTTGGGGGGTACGACAGGGGAAGTGGCTACACCTTC	CSVGGYDRGSGYTF
TRBD2	TRBV4-1	TRBJ2-1	.	TGCGCCAGCAGCCAAGAGGGACTAGCGAGTGAGCAGTTCTTC	CASSQEGLASEQFF
TRBD1	TRBV24-1	TRBJ1-5	.	TGTGCCACCAGTGACAGACGTGGGACAGGGGACGGCAATCAGCCCCAGCATTTT	CATSDRRGTGDGNQPQHF
.	TRBV12-3/TRBV12-4	TRBJ1-5	.	TGTGCCAGCAGTTCGGGGAACAATCAGCCCCAGCATTTT	CASSSGNNQPQHF
.	TRBV27	TRBJ1-1	once	TGTGCCAGCAGTTTATACCGGTCGAACACTGAAGCTTTCTTT	CASSLYRSNTEAFF
.	TRBV4-2	TRBJ1-2	.	TGTGCCAGCAGCCAATCCTGGGGGGGCCATGGCTACACCTTC	CASSQSWGGHGYTF
TRBD1	TRBV19	TRBJ2-7	.	TGTGCCAGTAGTATAATCCGCCGGGACAGGGGCTCCTACGAGCAGTACTTC	CASSIIRRDRGSYEQYF
.	TRBV28	TRBJ2-7	.	TGTGCCAGCAGTTTAAAGGGTAGTGAGCAGTACTTC	CASSLKGSEQYF
.	TRBV11-3	TRBJ2-5	once	TGTGCCAGCAGCTTGAACTTCCAAGAGACCCAGTACTTC	CASSLNFQETQYF
TRBD1	TRBV9	TRBJ1-2	.	TGTGCCAGCAGCCCAAGGGGGCCCGGCTATGGCTACACCTTC	CASSPRGPGYGYTF
.	TRBV5-1	TRBJ2-3	.	TGCGCCAGCAGCTTCGGGAAGGACACAGATACGCAGTATTTT	CASSFGKDTDTQYF
.	TRBV20-1	TRBJ1-1	.	TGCAGTGTATCAGGGGACACTGAAGCTTTCTTT	CSVSGDTEAFF
.	TRBV28	TRBJ1-1	many	TGTGCCAGCAGTTGGCAGAACATGAACACTGAAGCTTTCTTT	CASSWQNMNTEAFF
TRBD1	TRBV27	TRBJ1-4	few	TGTGCCAGCAGTTTAAGGCCCGGGACAGGAAAAAAACTGTTTTTT	CASSLRPGTGKKLFF
TRBD1	TRBV27	TRBJ2-7	.	TGTGCCAGCAGTTTATCCACCGGGACAGGGACCTACGAGCAGTACTTC	CASSLSTGTGTYEQYF
.	TRBV19	TRBJ2-4	few	TGTGCCAGTAGTTCAATCTGGGGCGCAGGAAACATTCAGTACTTC	CASSSIWGAGNIQYF
.	TRBV30	TRBJ1-2	.	TGTGCCTGGAGTAGGTCTCTGGGTCTTGGGGGTGGCTACACCTTC	CAWSRSLGLGGGYTF
.	TRBV28	TRBJ2-7	.	TGTGCCAGCAGTTTAATTTGGAATTACGAGCAGTACTTC	CASSLIWNYEQYF
.	TRBV11-1	TRBJ1-4	.	TGTGCCAGCAGCCTCGGGACCCGACATGAAAAACTGTTTTTT	CASSLGTRHEKLFF
.	TRBV19	TRBJ2-4	.	TGTGCCAGTAGTATCGGAACCCGAGCGCAACTAGCCAAAAACATTCAGTACTTC	CASSIGTRAQLAKNIQYF
.	TRBV7-9	TRBJ2-7	.	TGTGCCAGCAGCTTACTGTACGAGCAGTACTTC	CASSLLYEQYF
TRBD1	TRBV7-9	TRBJ2-5	.	TGTGCCAGCAGCCTCCCTCCGACAGGGACGAAGACCCAGTACTTC	CASSLPPTGTKTQYF
.	TRBV7-2	TRBJ1-1	.	TGTGCCAGCAGCTTAGACAGGAACCCGACAGAAGCTTTCTTT	CASSLDRNPTEAFF
.	TRBV10-3	TRBJ2-7	.	TGTGCCATCAGTGAGTTTGCGAGCTCCTACGAGCAGTACTTC	CAISEFASSYEQYF
.	TRBV30	TRBJ1-3	.	TGTGCCGGGGGCCGGGACACCTCTGGAAACACCATATATTTT	CAGGRDTSGNTIYF
.	TRBV6-5	TRBJ1-4	.	TGTGCCAGCAGTTACTCTGGACAGCGGAAACTGTTTTTT	CASSYSGQRKLFF